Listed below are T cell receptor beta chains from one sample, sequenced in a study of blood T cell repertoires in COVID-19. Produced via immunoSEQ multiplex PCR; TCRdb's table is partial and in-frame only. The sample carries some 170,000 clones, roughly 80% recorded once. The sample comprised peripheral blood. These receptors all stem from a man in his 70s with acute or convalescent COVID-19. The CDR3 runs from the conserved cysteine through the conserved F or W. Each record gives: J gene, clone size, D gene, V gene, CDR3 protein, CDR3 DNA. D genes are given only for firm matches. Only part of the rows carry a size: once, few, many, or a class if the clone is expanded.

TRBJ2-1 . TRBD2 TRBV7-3 CASSPKVAGYNEQFF TGTGCCAGCAGCCCCAAAGTAGCGGGGTACAATGAGCAGTTCTTC
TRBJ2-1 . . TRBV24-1 CATSDLTSGNEQFF TGTGCCACCAGTGATTTGACATCGGGCAATGAGCAGTTCTTC
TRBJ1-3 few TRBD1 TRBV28 CASGDRVKNTIYF TGTGCCAGCGGAGACAGGGTAAAGAACACCATATATTTT
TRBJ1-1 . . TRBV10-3 CAISGRREAFF TGTGCCATCAGTGGAAGGCGGGAGGCTTTCTTT
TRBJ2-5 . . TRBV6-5 CASSHLERSETQYF TGTGCCAGCAGCCACCTAGAGCGGAGCGAGACCCAGTACTTC
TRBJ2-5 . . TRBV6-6 CASSYSRRPGQETQYF TGTGCCAGCAGTTACTCGAGGCGTCCAGGGCAAGAGACCCAGTACTTC
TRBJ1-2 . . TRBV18 CASSPPWGGGDYGYTF TGTGCCAGCTCACCTCCGTGGGGAGGCGGGGACTATGGCTACACCTTC
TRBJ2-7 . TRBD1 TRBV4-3 CASSQAGRTGHYEQYF TGCGCCAGCAGCCAAGCTGGGAGGACAGGGCACTACGAGCAGTACTTC
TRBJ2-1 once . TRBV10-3 CAIRQPPYNEQFF TGTGCCATCAGACAGCCCCCTTACAATGAGCAGTTCTTC
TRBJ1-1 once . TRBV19 CASSIFRGSEAFF TGTGCCAGTAGTATATTCCGGGGATCTGAAGCTTTCTTT
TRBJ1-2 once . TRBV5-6 CASSLRTVYGYGYTF TGTGCCAGCAGCTTGAGGACAGTATACGGATATGGCTACACCTTC
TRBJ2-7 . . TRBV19 CASSIPGQSYEQYF TGTGCCAGTAGTATTCCCGGACAGTCCTACGAGCAGTACTTC
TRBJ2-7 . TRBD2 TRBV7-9 CASSSTGTSGYEQYF TGTGCCAGCAGCTCCACCGGGACTAGCGGCTACGAGCAGTACTTC
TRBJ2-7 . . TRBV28 CASSLFGGVHPGEQYF TGTGCCAGCAGTTTGTTTGGCGGGGTCCACCCAGGGGAGCAGTACTTC
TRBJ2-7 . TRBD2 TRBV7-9 CASSLSGGDEQYF TGTGCCAGCAGCTTATCGGGGGGTGACGAGCAGTACTTC
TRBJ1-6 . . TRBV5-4 CASSLGPGGGSPLHF TGTGCCAGCAGCCTCGGACCTGGCGGGGGATCACCCCTCCACTTT
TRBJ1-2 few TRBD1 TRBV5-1 CASSYGQGRYGYTF TGCGCCAGCAGCTACGGACAGGGTCGCTATGGCTACACCTTC
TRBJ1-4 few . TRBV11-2 CASQGRREKLFF TGTGCCAGTCAGGGGCGCCGAGAAAAACTGTTTTTT
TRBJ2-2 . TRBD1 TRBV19 CASSNPTGGWSGELFF TGTGCCAGTAGTAACCCGACAGGGGGTTGGTCCGGGGAGCTGTTTTTT
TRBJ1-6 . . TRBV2 CASRTGDNSPLHF TGTGCCAGCAGAACGGGGGATAATTCACCCCTCCACTTT
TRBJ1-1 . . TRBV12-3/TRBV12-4 CASTLQGRAEAFF TGTGCCAGCACCCTTCAGGGGAGGGCTGAAGCTTTCTTT
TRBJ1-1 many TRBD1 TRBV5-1 CASSLTGENTEAFF TGCGCCAGCAGCTTGACAGGGGAGAACACTGAAGCTTTCTTT
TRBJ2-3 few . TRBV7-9 CASSQGTFGTQYF TGTGCCAGCAGCCAGGGGACGTTTGGTACGCAGTATTTT
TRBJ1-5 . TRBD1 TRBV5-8 CASSPPGPGQGDNQPQHF TGTGCCAGCAGCCCACCCGGTCCGGGACAGGGGGACAATCAGCCCCAGCATTTT
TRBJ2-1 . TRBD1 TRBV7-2 CASNGQGANEQFF TGTGCCAGCAACGGACAGGGGGCGAATGAGCAGTTCTTC
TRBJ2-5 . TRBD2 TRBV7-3 CASKASGVQETQYF TGTGCCAGCAAGGCTAGCGGGGTCCAAGAGACCCAGTACTTC
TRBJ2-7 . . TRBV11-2 CASSLGQGLSYEQYF TGTGCCAGCAGCTTGGGGCAGGGACTCTCCTACGAGCAGTACTTC
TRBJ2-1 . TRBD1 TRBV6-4 CASSDGGQGRHEQFF TGTGCCAGCAGTGACGGAGGACAGGGAAGACACGAGCAGTTCTTC
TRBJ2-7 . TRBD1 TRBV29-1 CSVRRPGGDEQYF TGCAGCGTACGAAGGCCAGGGGGAGACGAGCAGTACTTC
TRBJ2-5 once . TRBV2 CASKADRLKETQYF TGTGCCAGCAAAGCGGACCGTCTAAAAGAGACCCAGTACTTC
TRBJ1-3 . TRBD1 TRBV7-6 CASSLGTGNSGNTIYF TGTGCCAGCAGCTTAGGGACAGGGAACTCTGGAAACACCATATATTTT
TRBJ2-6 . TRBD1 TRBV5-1 CASSSGQGSGANVLTF TGCGCCAGCAGCTCCGGACAGGGTTCAGGGGCCAACGTCCTGACTTTC
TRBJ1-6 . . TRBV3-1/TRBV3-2 CASSSKNSPLHF TGTGCCAGTTCTAGTAAAAATTCACCCCTCCACTTT
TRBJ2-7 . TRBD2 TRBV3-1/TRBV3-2 CASSHSVFLTSGREDEQYF TGTGCCAGCAGCCATTCGGTCTTCTTGACTAGCGGGAGGGAGGACGAGCAGTACTTC
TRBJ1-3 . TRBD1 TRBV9 CASSVSGGTGNTIYF TGTGCCAGCAGCGTATCAGGGGGGACTGGAAACACCATATATTTT
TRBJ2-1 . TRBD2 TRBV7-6 CASSLVQGLAGVWEQFF TGTGCCAGCAGCTTAGTGCAGGGACTAGCGGGAGTCTGGGAGCAGTTCTTC
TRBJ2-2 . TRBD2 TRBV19 CASVPGTRVNTGELFF TGTGCCAGTGTTCCCGGGACTAGGGTGAACACCGGGGAGCTGTTTTTT
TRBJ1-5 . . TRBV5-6 CASSLAPGNQPQHF TGTGCCAGCAGCTTGGCCCCAGGAAATCAGCCCCAGCATTTT
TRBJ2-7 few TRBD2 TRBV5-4 CASSTQVFGGGAYEQYF TGTGCCAGCAGCACCCAAGTTTTCGGCGGGGGGGCCTACGAGCAGTACTTC
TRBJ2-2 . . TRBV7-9 CASSRQQGTGELFF TGTGCCAGCAGCCGTCAACAGGGCACCGGGGAGCTGTTTTTT
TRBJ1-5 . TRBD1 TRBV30 CAWSEDRGGGNQPQHF TGTGCCTGGAGTGAGGACAGGGGGGGTGGGAATCAGCCCCAGCATTTT
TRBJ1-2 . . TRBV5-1 CASSVDRPNGYTF TGCGCCAGCAGTGTTGACAGGCCAAATGGCTACACCTTC
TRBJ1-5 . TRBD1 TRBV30 CAFDRGPRQPQHF TGTGCATTTGACAGGGGGCCGAGGCAGCCCCAGCATTTT
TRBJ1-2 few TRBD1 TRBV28 CASTAGGPTSYGYTF TGTGCCAGCACCGCAGGGGGCCCGACCTCCTATGGCTACACCTTC
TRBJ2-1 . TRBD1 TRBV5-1 CASSWGQGAYNEQFF TGCGCCAGCAGCTGGGGACAGGGAGCATACAATGAGCAGTTCTTC
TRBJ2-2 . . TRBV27 CASSLDIYTGELFF TGTGCCAGCAGTTTGGACATTTACACCGGGGAGCTGTTTTTT
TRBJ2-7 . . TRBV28 CASSLALQGYEQYF TGTGCCAGCAGTCTTGCACTTCAGGGGTACGAGCAGTACTTC
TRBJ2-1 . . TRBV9 CASSVGSVHNEQFF TGTGCCAGCAGCGTAGGTAGCGTCCACAATGAGCAGTTCTTC
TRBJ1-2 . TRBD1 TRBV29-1 CSVPGQGNYGYTF TGCAGCGTCCCGGGACAGGGAAACTATGGCTACACCTTC
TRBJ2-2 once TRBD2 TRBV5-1 CASSGAGLVGTGELFF TGCGCCAGCAGCGGGGCGGGACTAGTCGGCACCGGGGAGCTGTTTTTT
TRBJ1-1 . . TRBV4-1 CASSQVVEGSPEAFF TGCGCCAGCAGCCAAGTGGTGGAGGGGTCGCCTGAAGCTTTCTTT
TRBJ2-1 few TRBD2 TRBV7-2 CASSPDLASGENEQFF TGTGCCAGCAGCCCCGACCTGGCTAGCGGGGAGAATGAGCAGTTCTTC
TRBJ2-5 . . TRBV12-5 CASGLGQGKGTQYF TGTGCTAGTGGTTTGGGTCAGGGGAAGGGGACCCAGTACTTC
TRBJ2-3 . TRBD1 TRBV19 CASSIGQGTADTQYF TGTGCCAGTAGTATAGGACAGGGGACAGCAGATACGCAGTATTTT